Below, 8 T cell receptor beta chains from the same sample are listed, as sequenced in a study of blood T cell repertoires in COVID-19 (TCRdb year 2020). The library was built by means of the immunoSEQ multiplex PCR assay. TCRdb limited this immuneACCESS table to in-frame rearrangements with V and J called. A share of clones is missing; checked studies link under half to unresolved V genes, and the rest is unexplained. The sample table holds approximately 290,000 clones, of which around 82% were seen once. Of the sample, 15% to 19% is held by the ten largest clones. Material for sequencing was peripheral blood. Receptors were obtained from a person in their 70s with COVID-19, enrolled during active disease.

The chain joins TRBV20-1 to TRBJ1-2; 8 nucleotides line up with TRBD1. This CDR3 has 14 amino acids. Trimming at V came to 3 bases and at J to 7 bases, leaving 10 bases not matched to a gene. The germline V gene encodes CDR1 DFQATT and CDR2 SNEGSKA (reference sequence). The CDR3 coding sequence is TGCAGTGCTAGTTCCGGGACAGGCCTGGGTGGCTACACCTTC. It translates to CSASSGTGLGGYTF.

The chain carries TRBV7-3 and TRBJ1-2; no clear D gene. The CDR3 length is 14 residues. CDR1 and CDR2 from the germline V gene are SGHTA and FQGTGA. V lost 4 bases and J lost 8, with 17 bases in between. DNA of the CDR3: TGTGCCAGCAGCTCCGGGCCATCGGGAGGCGGCTACACCTTC. Translating gives CASSSGPSGGGYTF.

The CDR3, as DNA: TGTGCCAGCAGTAGCCCACAGGGGCGAAATTCACCCCTCCACTTT. Protein sequence: CASSSPQGRNSPLHF. The rearrangement links TRBV27 to TRBJ1-6, with 7 positions matching TRBD1. The length of the CDR3 is 15 residues. The V gene's germline CDR1 is MNHEY and CDR2 SMNVEV (reference sequence). With 5 bases clipped from V and 7 bases from J, the junction kept 8 bases outside the gene matches.

This sequence joins TRBV9 and TRBJ1-2; 7 bases match TRBD1. Germline trimming cut 4 bases from V and 4 bases from J; bases unmatched to any gene: 7. There are 14 residues in the CDR3. CDR1 and CDR2 from the germline V gene are SGDLS and YYNGEE. CDR3 protein: CASSTPDRAYGYTF. CDR3 DNA: TGTGCCAGCAGCACACCCGACAGGGCCTATGGCTACACCTTC.

This rearrangement joins TRBV19 to TRBJ1-1; no definite D call. CDR3 length equals 14 residues. The V and J ends lost 1 base and 5 bases respectively, with 11 bases between them. CDR1 and CDR2 from the germline V gene are LNHDA and SQIVND (reference sequence). CDR3 nucleotides: TGTGCCAGTAGTATAGTGAGAGAAAATACTGAAGCTTTCTTT. Its translation is CASSIVRENTEAFF.

The chain joins TRBV29-1 to TRBJ2-4, with D tentatively TRBD1 (5 bases). The CDR3 has 13 residues. The germline gives CDR1 SQVTM, CDR2 ANQGSEA. With 6 bases removed from V and 8 bases from J, the gap between germline ends came to 17 bases. Written as DNA, the CDR3 is TGCAGCGTCACAGGCTCGGGTTGGGACATTCAGTACTTC. Translating gives CSVTGSGWDIQYF.

This chain connects TRBV30 to TRBJ2-3; D possibly corresponds to TRBD2 (6 bases). The CDR3 contains 14 residues. The V gene's germline CDR1 is GTSNPN and CDR2 SVGIG (reference sequence). V was cut by 2 bases and J by 11 bases, with 20 bases left in between. The CDR3 here is CAWSSLRGYGRQYF. As DNA, the CDR3 is TGTGCCTGGAGTTCACTCCGCGGATACGGGAGGCAGTATTTT. Combining the CDR3 with reference TRBV30 and TRBJ2-3 gives the whole variable domain SQTIHQWPATLVQPVGSPLSLECTVEGTSNPNLYWYRQAAGRGLQLLFYSVGIGQISSEVPQNLSASRPQDRQFILSSKKLLLSDSGFYLCAWSSLRGYGRQYFGPGTRLTVL.

J is TRBJ1-2 and V is TRBV7-2; 7 nucleotides match TRBD1. The junction had 7 bases not matched to a gene; V was cut back by 5 bases and J by 4 bases. Germline CDR1 is SGHTA and CDR2 is FQGNSA. The CDR3 sequence is 14 residues long. The CDR3 sequence is CASSITGTVYGYTF. The CDR3 nucleotides are TGTGCCAGCAGCATAACGGGGACAGTCTATGGCTACACCTTC.